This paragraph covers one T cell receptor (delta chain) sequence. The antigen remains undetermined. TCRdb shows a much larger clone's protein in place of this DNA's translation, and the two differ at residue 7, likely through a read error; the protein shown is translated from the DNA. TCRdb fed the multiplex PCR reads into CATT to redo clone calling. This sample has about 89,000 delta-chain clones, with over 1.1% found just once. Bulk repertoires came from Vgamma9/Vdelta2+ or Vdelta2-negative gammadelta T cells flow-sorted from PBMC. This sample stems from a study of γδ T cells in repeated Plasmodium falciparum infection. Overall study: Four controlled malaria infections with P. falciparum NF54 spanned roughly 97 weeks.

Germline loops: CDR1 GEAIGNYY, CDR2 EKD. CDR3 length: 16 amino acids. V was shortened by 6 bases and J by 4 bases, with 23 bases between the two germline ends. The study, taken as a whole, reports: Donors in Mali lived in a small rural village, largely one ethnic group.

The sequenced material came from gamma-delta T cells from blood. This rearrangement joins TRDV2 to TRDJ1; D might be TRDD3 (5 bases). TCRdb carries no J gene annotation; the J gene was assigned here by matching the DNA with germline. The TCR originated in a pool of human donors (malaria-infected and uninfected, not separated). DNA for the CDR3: TGTGCCTGTTTCGTACTGAGGGATGTCCCTGGCGATAAACTCATCTTT. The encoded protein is CACFVLRDVPGDKLIF.